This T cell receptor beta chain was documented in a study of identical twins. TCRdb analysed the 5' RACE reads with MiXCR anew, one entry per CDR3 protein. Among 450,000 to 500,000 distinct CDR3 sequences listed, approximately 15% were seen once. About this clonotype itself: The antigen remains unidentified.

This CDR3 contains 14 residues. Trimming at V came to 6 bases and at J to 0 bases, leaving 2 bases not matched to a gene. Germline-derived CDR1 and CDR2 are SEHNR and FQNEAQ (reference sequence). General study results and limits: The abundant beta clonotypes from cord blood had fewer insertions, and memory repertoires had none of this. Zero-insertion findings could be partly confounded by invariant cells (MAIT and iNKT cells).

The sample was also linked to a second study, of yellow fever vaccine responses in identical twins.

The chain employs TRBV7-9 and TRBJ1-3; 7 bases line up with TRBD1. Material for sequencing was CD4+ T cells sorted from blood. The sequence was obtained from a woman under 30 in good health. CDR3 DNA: TGTGCCAGCAGGGGACAGACCTCTGGAAACACCATATATTTT. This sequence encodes CASRGQTSGNTIYF.